A single sample gave rise to the 26 T cell receptor beta chains below, sequenced in a study of T cell responses to AZD1222 COVID-19 vaccine. TCRdb's table, derived via immunoSEQ multiplex PCR, lists solely in-frame clones and lacks some. The table records about 99,000 clones, 85% to 90% of them present only once. Here the sequenced sample was peripheral blood, taken on day 0 of AZD1222 vaccination. Receptors were obtained from an adult in good health.

The rearrangement uses TRBV4-1 and TRBJ2-2; D is unresolved. V lost 3 bases to trimming and J lost 6 bases, with 17 bases between them. The CDR3 consists of 16 residues. The germline gives CDR1 MGHRA, CDR2 YSYEKL. The CDR3 DNA is TGCGCCAGCAGCCAGTCCCTTTTACGGCCATCCGGGGAGCTGTTTTTT. It is translated as CASSQSLLRPSGELFF.

V gene TRBV19 combines with J gene TRBJ2-2; TRBD1 aligns across 9 bases. From germline, CDR1 is LNHDA and CDR2 SQIVND (reference sequence). This CDR3 has 16 amino acids. Losses at the gene ends were 3 bases for V and 4 bases for J; bases not matched to a gene: 6. CDR3 DNA sequence: TGTGCCAGTAGTATGAGAGGACAGGGGATCACCGGGGAGCTGTTTTTT. Protein: CASSMRGQGITGELFF.

The count of this clone is one. The V call is TRBV7-9, the J call TRBJ2-5; 15 positions match TRBD2. Germline CDR1 and CDR2: SEHNR and FQNEAQ (reference sequence). With 4 bases clipped from V and 6 bases from J, the junction kept 15 bases outside the gene matches. The CDR3 length is 19 residues. This chain's CDR3 is CASSSSPWTSGRDRKTQYF. Written as DNA, the CDR3 is TGTGCCAGCAGCTCCTCCCCTTGGACTAGCGGGAGGGACCGAAAGACCCAGTACTTC.

This clone appeared once. The chain employs TRBV27 and TRBJ1-6, with D unclear. The V and J ends lost 5 bases and 4 bases respectively, with 12 bases between them. This CDR3 has 15 residues. The V gene's germline CDR1 is MNHEY and CDR2 SMNVEV (reference sequence). CDR3 DNA sequence: TGTGCCAGCAGTATCGAGACACCTTATAATTCACCCCTCCACTTT. Residues: CASSIETPYNSPLHF.

The rearrangement uses TRBV5-4 and TRBJ2-7; 7 nucleotides agree with TRBD1. Germline V gene data show CDR1 as SGHNT and CDR2 as YYREEE (reference sequence). The junction had 10 bases not matched to a gene; V was cut back by 0 bases and J by 7 bases. The CDR3 is made up of 15 amino acids. The CDR3 DNA reads TGTGCCAGCAGCTTGGTACCCACAGGGGCAAGTGAGCAGTACTTC. It yields the protein CASSLVPTGASEQYF.

This chain connects TRBV13 to TRBJ1-1, with 8 nucleotides matching TRBD1. V lost 5 bases to trimming and J lost 2 bases; unmatched junction nucleotides: 4. The CDR3 runs 14 residues. The V gene's germline CDR1 is PRHDT and CDR2 FYEKMQ (reference sequence). The CDR3 DNA is TGTGCCAGCAGCCTGGGACAGGAAAACACTGAAGCTTTCTTT. Translating gives CASSLGQENTEAFF.

This chain joins TRBV7-2 and TRBJ2-1, with D possibly being TRBD1 (7 bases). This CDR3 contains 15 residues. Trimming cost V 5 bases and J 3 bases, with 14 bases left between them. The germline V gene has CDR1 SGHTA and CDR2 FQGNSA. CDR3 sequence reads: CASSPRGEFYNEQFF. CDR3 nucleotide sequence: TGTGCCAGCAGCCCCAGGGGGGAGTTCTACAATGAGCAGTTCTTC.

The rearrangement uses TRBV10-3 and TRBJ2-2, with D uncertain. The germline V and J ends were trimmed by 6 bases and 3 bases, with 11 bases remaining between them. The CDR3 length is 14 residues. Per germline, CDR1 ENHRY and CDR2 SYGVKD. This CDR3 reads CAIRDRGDTGELFF. CDR3 coding DNA: TGTGCCATCAGGGACCGTGGGGACACCGGGGAGCTGTTTTTT.

The rearrangement joins TRBV10-3 to TRBJ1-5, with 9 bases identical to TRBD1. The CDR3 has 15 amino acids. J lost 7 bases, V lost 6 bases, and 10 bases had no gene match. CDR1 and CDR2 from the germline V gene are ENHRY and SYGVKD. The CDR3 nucleotides read TGTGCCATCAGGCGTGAGGGACAGGGTGGACAGCCCCAGCATTTT. It translates to CAIRREGQGGQPQHF.

This chain uses TRBV10-3 with TRBJ1-1; no firm D call. The germline V gene has CDR1 ENHRY and CDR2 SYGVKD. V was clipped by 0 bases and J by 8 bases, with 13 bases between them. The CDR3 is 14 residues long. Here the CDR3 DNA reads TGTGCCATCAGTGAGTCATCTCAAATCGGGGAAGCTTTCTTT. It encodes CAISESSQIGEAFF.

This chain links TRBV6-1 with TRBJ2-5; 8 bases align to TRBD2. The V gene end was trimmed by 2 bases and the J gene end by 3 bases; junction bases not matched to a gene: 5. This CDR3 spans 15 amino acids. From germline, CDR1 is MNHNS and CDR2 SASEGT. Here the CDR3 reads CASSERGLEKETQYF. CDR3 DNA sequence: TGTGCCAGCAGTGAAAGGGGACTAGAGAAAGAGACCCAGTACTTC.

This clone was seen more than once but under ten times. The J gene is TRBJ2-3, the V gene TRBV7-2; 10 nucleotides match TRBD2. V lost 6 bases and J lost 5; bases outside the gene matches: 8. Per the germline V gene, CDR1 is SGHTA and CDR2 is FQGNSA. CDR3 length: 15 residues. The chain's CDR3 is CASRSTSGVGDTQYF. CDR3 sequence (DNA): TGTGCCAGCAGATCTACTAGCGGGGTGGGAGATACGCAGTATTTT.

The chain recombines TRBV30 with TRBJ2-7; 10 bases map to TRBD1. V dropped 3 bases and J dropped 3; count of bases not matched to a gene: 8. The CDR3 runs 15 residues. The germline CDR1 and CDR2 sequences are GTSNPN and SVGIG (reference sequence). CDR3 region: CAWRLLGQGSYEQYF. The CDR3 nucleotides read TGTGCCTGGAGACTTTTGGGACAGGGGAGCTACGAGCAGTACTTC. Filled out from reference TRBV30 and TRBJ2-7, the complete variable domain reads SQTIHQWPATLVQPVGSPLSLECTVEGTSNPNLYWYRQAAGRGLQLLFYSVGIGQISSEVPQNLSASRPQDRQFILSSKKLLLSDSGFYLCAWRLLGQGSYEQYFGPGTRLTVT.

This rearrangement joins TRBV19 to TRBJ1-5, with TRBD1 matching over 7 bases. V lost 6 bases to trimming and J lost 2 bases; unmatched junction nucleotides: 7. This CDR3 region has 15 residues. From germline, CDR1 is LNHDA and CDR2 SQIVND (reference sequence). In DNA, the CDR3 is TGTGCCAGTAGATCCAGGGGGATCGGCAATCAGCCCCAGCATTTT. It is translated as CASRSRGIGNQPQHF.

The chain employs TRBV15 and TRBJ1-5; 9 bases match TRBD1. This CDR3 contains 16 residues. With V trimmed by 3 bases and J by 4 bases, 7 bases remained unmatched. Looked up from germline, CDR1 is LNHNV and CDR2 is YYDKDF (reference sequence). The chain's CDR3 is CATSSERQGDNQPQHF. In nucleotides, the CDR3 is TGTGCCACCAGCAGCGAGCGACAGGGGGATAATCAGCCCCAGCATTTT.

V usage is TRBV19 and J usage is TRBJ2-1, with 10 bases lining up with TRBD2. The length of the CDR3 is 16 residues. Trimming took 0 bases from V and 6 from J; bases not matched to a gene: 5. Germline V CDR1 and CDR2: LNHDA, SQIVND (reference sequence). CDR3 region: CASSIEAGGPPNEQFF. CDR3 in DNA: TGTGCCAGTAGTATAGAAGCGGGAGGGCCACCCAATGAGCAGTTCTTC.

This clone was counted a single time. V usage is TRBV7-8 and J usage is TRBJ2-1; D unresolved. From germline, CDR1 is SGHVS and CDR2 FQNEAQ. The CDR3 covers 15 residues. V lost 1 base to trimming and J lost 2 bases, with 9 bases between them. As DNA, the CDR3 is TGTGCCAGCAGCTTAGGTGGCCGCGCCTACAATGAGCAGTTCTTC. It encodes CASSLGGRAYNEQFF. The variable domain in full, completed from reference TRBV7-8 and TRBJ2-1, reads GAGVSQSPRYKVAKRGQDVALRCDPISGHVSLFWYQQALGQGPEFLTYFQNEAQLDKSGLPSDRFFAERPEGSVSTLKIQRTQQEDSAVYLCASSLGGRAYNEQFFGPGTRLTVL.

The V gene is TRBV20-1, the J gene TRBJ2-7; D gene ambiguous. V was shortened by 3 bases and J by 4 bases, with 4 bases between the two germline ends. Per the germline V gene, CDR1 is DFQATT and CDR2 is SNEGSKA (reference sequence). This CDR3 contains 10 residues. DNA of the CDR3: TGCAGTGCTAGCGGATACGAGCAGTACTTC. Its protein product is CSASGYEQYF.

The sample holds a few counts of this clone. V is TRBV7-8 and J is TRBJ2-5, with 7 nucleotides matching TRBD1. After removal of 5 bases from V and 3 bases from J, the junction contained 15 bases not matched to a gene. Germline V CDR1 and CDR2: SGHVS, FQNEAQ. The CDR3 has 17 amino acids. This CDR3 is CASSTGAAGVGEETQYF. CDR3 in DNA: TGTGCCAGCAGCACAGGGGCGGCGGGTGTAGGGGAAGAGACCCAGTACTTC.

The V gene is TRBV6-5, the J gene TRBJ1-3, with TRBD1 matching over 7 bases. Looked up from germline, CDR1 is MNHEY and CDR2 is SVGAGI. V was pared by 6 bases and J by 4 bases, with 3 bases of the junction left unmatched. CDR3 length equals 13 residues. Written as DNA, the CDR3 is TGTGCCAGCAGCAGGGGGTCGGGAAACACCATATATTTT. Translation gives CASSRGSGNTIYF.

The count of this clone is one. The chain couples TRBV28 to TRBJ1-5, with a weak D call TRBD1 (5 bases). This CDR3 is built from 14 residues. Germline V CDR1 and CDR2: MDHEN, SYDVKM. V was cut by 1 base and J by 7 bases, with 11 bases left in between. The CDR3 loop is CASSLLGVGQPQHF. The CDR3 DNA sequence: TGTGCCAGCAGTTTATTAGGGGTTGGGCAGCCCCAGCATTTT.

The chain is built from TRBV9 and TRBJ1-3; the D is unclear. The germline gives CDR1 SGDLS, CDR2 YYNGEE. The CDR3 is 14 residues long. Trimming took off 3 bases at V and 0 bases at J, with 7 bases between the two ends. CDR3 sequence reads: CASSGTGSGNTIYF. In DNA, the CDR3 is TGTGCCAGCAGCGGTACGGGCTCTGGAAACACCATATATTTT.

V and J are TRBV19 and TRBJ1-1, with 9 bases matching TRBD1. The junction had 18 bases not matched to a gene; V was cut back by 9 bases and J by 1 base. The CDR3 extends over 18 amino acids. Germline assignment: CDR1 LNHDA and CDR2 SQIVND (reference sequence). CDR3 nucleotide sequence: TGTGCCAGCCTGCAGAGTTCCGCGGGACAGGGTAGGAACACTGAAGCTTTCTTT. This translates into CASLQSSAGQGRNTEAFF.

The chain couples TRBV5-6 to TRBJ2-6; D ambiguous. Trimming left V 1 base short and J 0 bases short, with 11 bases between. There are 17 residues in the CDR3. Germline lookup yields CDR1 SGHDT and CDR2 YYEEEE. This CDR3 is CASSLLELSSGANVLTF. CDR3 bases: TGTGCCAGCAGCTTGCTTGAGCTGTCCTCTGGGGCCAACGTCCTGACTTTC.

This chain uses TRBV5-4 with TRBJ2-7; a weak D match, TRBD2 (6 bases). The CDR3 runs 14 residues. The V end lost 4 bases, the J end lost 5 bases, and 16 bases lay between the germline ends. Germline V lookup: CDR1 SGHNT, CDR2 YYREEE (reference sequence). This CDR3 is CASSSGLIPHEQYF. CDR3 sequence (DNA): TGTGCCAGCAGCAGCGGGCTTATCCCCCACGAGCAGTACTTC.

V and J are TRBV29-1 and TRBJ2-2; TRBD2 aligns across 12 bases. The germline CDR1 and CDR2 sequences are SQVTM and ANQGSEA. The CDR3 spans 14 residues. With 6 bases clipped from V and 3 bases from J, the junction kept 2 bases outside the gene matches. Here the CDR3 reads CSVRLAGDTGELFF. DNA of the CDR3: TGCAGCGTGAGACTAGCGGGAGACACCGGGGAGCTGTTTTTT.